This note documents a single TCR beta chain sequence. This entry comes from a study of cytomegalovirus exposure and HLA in healthy donors. For the study at large: Earlier work reported around 110 million unique TCR beta sequences from 180 million or so T cells.

Use of 60 Vbeta and 13 Jbeta primers characterized the PCR. Repertoires were generated with immunoSEQ multiplex PCR, while TCRdb's copy carries only in-frame clones and drops some. The table has 100,000 to 150,000 clones, roughly 80% seen once. The TCR comes from a young man in good health and CMV-seropositive. The sequenced material came from PBMCs.

The DNA of the CDR3 is TGTGCCAGTAGTATCTACGGGACAGGGAACACTGAAGCTTTCTTT. Encoded protein: CASSIYGTGNTEAFF. This rearrangement joins TRBV19 to TRBJ1-1, with 8 bases identical to TRBD1. Germline CDR1 and CDR2: LNHDA and SQIVND (reference sequence). The CDR3 is 15 amino acids. The V segment lost 3 bases and the J segment 1 base; nucleotides outside the gene matches: 4.